The 21 T cell receptor beta chains in this list originate from one sample, sequenced in a study of identical twins. One entry per CDR3 protein, called by TCRdb with MiXCR from the 5' RACE reads. The sample holds just under 550,000 distinct CDR3 sequences, roughly 15% seen once. These sequences were also reported in another study, on yellow fever vaccine responses in identical twins.

The sample comprised CD4+ T cells sorted from blood. The receptors originated from a woman aged 18-29 years in good health.

This clonotype has only a few counts. The chain is built from TRBV5-1 and TRBJ2-2; no reliable D call. The germline gives CDR1 SGHRS, CDR2 YFSETQ. Trimming left V 4 bases short and J 1 base short, with 14 bases between. There are 16 residues in the CDR3. CDR3 residues: CASSPKPEKNTGELFF. The CDR3, as DNA: TGCGCCAGCAGCCCCAAACCGGAGAAGAACACCGGGGAGCTGTTTTTT.

The chain is built from TRBV5-6 and TRBJ2-6; TRBD1 might be the D (6 bases). Germline CDR1 is SGHDT and CDR2 is YYEEEE. This CDR3 is built from 20 residues. Trimming removed 0 bases at V and 2 bases at J, with 21 bases between. The CDR3: CASSLAAGGRGYPGANVLTF. CDR3 nucleotide sequence: TGTGCCAGCAGCTTGGCCGCTGGAGGCAGGGGATACCCTGGGGCCAACGTCCTGACTTTC. Supplemented by reference TRBV5-6 and TRBJ2-6, the full variable domain reads DAGVTQSPTHLIKTRGQQVTLRCSPKSGHDTVSWYQQALGQGPQFIFQYYEEEERQRGNFPDRFSGHQFPNYSSELNVNALLLGDSALYLCASSLAAGGRGYPGANVLTFGAGSRLTVL.

The chain joins TRBV6-5 to TRBJ2-1; 14 bases are shared with TRBD2. Germline-derived CDR1 and CDR2 are MNHEY and SVGAGI. The CDR3 length is 17 residues. Germline trimming cut 0 bases from V and 12 bases from J; bases unmatched to any gene: 10. The CDR3 spells CASSYSATSGGAYGQFF. As DNA, the CDR3 is TGTGCCAGCAGTTACTCTGCGACTAGCGGGGGGGCCTACGGGCAGTTCTTC.

The sample holds a few counts of this clonotype. V gene TRBV20-1 combines with J gene TRBJ2-2; perhaps TRBD2 as D (6 bases). The CDR3 is 13 residues long. The V end lost 3 bases, the J end lost 4 bases, and 9 bases lay between the germline ends. CDR1 DFQATT and CDR2 SNEGSKA come from the germline V gene (reference sequence). The CDR3 region is CSASWGGTGELFF. DNA for the CDR3: TGCAGTGCTAGCTGGGGAGGCACCGGGGAGCTGTTTTTT.

The chain joins TRBV12-3 or TRBV12-4 to TRBJ2-7; 10 bases are shared with TRBD1. The CDR3 covers 14 residues. Unmatched junction bases numbered 6, after V lost 7 bases and J lost 3 bases. Here the CDR3 reads CASTRTGGVYEQYF. CDR3 coding DNA: TGTGCCAGCACCCGGACAGGGGGGGTCTACGAGCAGTACTTC.

In the case of this clonotype: This may come from a read error, since a much larger clone is one base off. The CDR3 does not close with the conserved phenylalanine or tryptophan, likely indicating a read error. This chain joins TRBV7-9 and TRBJ2-2, with 14 bases matching TRBD2. With 5 bases clipped from V and 7 bases from J, the junction kept 3 bases outside the gene matches. CDR1 and CDR2 (germline): SEHNR, FQNEAQ (reference sequence). The CDR3 covers 15 residues. The CDR3 region has the DNA TGTGCCAGCAGCGGGACTAGCGGGAGTGTCGGGGAGCTGTTTTCT. This encodes CASSGTSGSVGELFS.

This clonotype was recorded many times. J is TRBJ2-7 and V is TRBV5-1; 7 bases are a match to TRBD2. Germline V gives CDR1 SGHRS, CDR2 YFSETQ. V dropped 0 bases and J dropped 3; count of bases not matched to a gene: 6. The CDR3 is made up of 15 amino acids. CDR3 in DNA: TGCGCCAGCAGCTTGGCCGTGGCTAGCGGCTACGAGCAGTACTTC. This sequence encodes CASSLAVASGYEQYF.

The chain is built from TRBV7-9 and TRBJ1-1, with D hard to call. V lost 5 bases, J lost 6 bases, and 13 bases lay in between. From germline, CDR1 is SEHNR and CDR2 FQNEAQ (reference sequence). This CDR3 region has 13 residues. CDR3 sequence (DNA): TGTGCCAGCAGCCCCTCTAGGTCCTCTGAAGCTTTCTTT. Translated, it gives CASSPSRSSEAFF.

The J gene is TRBJ2-7, the V gene TRBV2; a weak D match, TRBD1 (7 bases). V lost 6 bases to trimming and J lost 6 bases, with 21 bases between them. CDR1 and CDR2 from the germline V gene are SNHLY and FYNNEI. This CDR3 spans 15 amino acids. The CDR3 DNA sequence: TGTGCCAGCAGCCTCCGGGGGACAGCTGACATCGAGCAGTACTTC. Its translation: CASSLRGTADIEQYF.

This clonotype appeared a few times. The V call is TRBV20-1, the J call TRBJ2-1; tentative D call: TRBD2 (5 bases). Per germline, CDR1 DFQATT and CDR2 SNEGSKA (reference sequence). V was pared by 3 bases and J by 2 bases, with 8 bases between. The CDR3 runs to 13 residues. CDR3 sequence: CSASGNAYNEQFF. The CDR3 bases are TGCAGTGCTAGCGGGAACGCCTACAATGAGCAGTTCTTC.

The chain is built from TRBV29-1 and TRBJ2-3; 7 nucleotides align to TRBD2. V was pared by 4 bases and J by 0 bases, with 7 bases of the junction left unmatched. CDR3 size: 15 residues. Germline V gene lookup returns CDR1 SQVTM and CDR2 ANQGSEA. CDR3 in amino acids: CSVARGTTSTDTQYF. CDR3 DNA sequence: TGCAGCGTTGCGCGGGGGACTACGAGCACAGATACGCAGTATTTT.

Only a few counts were recorded for this clonotype. The CDR3 reads CASSKVGLADNEQFF. CDR3 nucleotides: TGCGCCAGCAGCAAAGTGGGACTTGCCGACAATGAGCAGTTCTTC. The chain links TRBV4-1 to TRBJ2-1, with D perhaps TRBD2 (6 bases). Germline V CDR1 and CDR2: MGHRA, YSYEKL. Trimming stripped 5 bases from V and 5 bases from J, with 16 bases between. This CDR3 contains 15 residues.

This clonotype has only a few counts. The J gene is TRBJ2-6, the V gene TRBV27; D may be TRBD2 (5 bases). The CDR3 is 15 residues long. Germline assignment: CDR1 MNHEY and CDR2 SMNVEV (reference sequence). V gave up 5 bases and J gave up 3 bases, with 11 bases separating them. As DNA, the CDR3 is TGTGCCAGCAGTAGCGGCGGCCGTGGGGCCAACGTCCTGACTTTC. Its translation is CASSSGGRGANVLTF.

The chain couples TRBV12-3 or TRBV12-4 to TRBJ2-2; D may be TRBD1 (5 bases). Deletions cut 6 bases from V and 4 bases from J, with 15 bases between. The CDR3 runs to 15 residues. The chain's CDR3 is CASRKGQGFTGELFF. In DNA form, the CDR3 reads TGTGCCAGCAGAAAGGGGCAGGGCTTCACCGGGGAGCTGTTTTTT.

The chain couples TRBV28 to TRBJ1-1; D possibly corresponds to TRBD1 (5 bases). V dropped 7 bases and J dropped 3 bases, with 18 bases sitting between them. This CDR3 spans 15 amino acids. The V gene's germline CDR1 is MDHEN and CDR2 SYDVKM. For the CDR3, the DNA is TGTGCCAGCATTTCCCCGGGCAGGGCCTACACTGAAGCTTTCTTT. Translating gives CASISPGRAYTEAFF.

This clonotype was found a few times. This rearrangement joins TRBV10-3 to TRBJ1-1; 7 nucleotides align to TRBD1. Unmatched junction bases numbered 4, after V lost 5 bases and J lost 1 base. This CDR3 comprises 14 residues. Germline CDR1 reads ENHRY; CDR2 reads SYGVKD. The chain's CDR3 is CAISTDRTNTEAFF. As DNA, the CDR3 is TGTGCCATCAGTACGGACAGGACGAACACTGAAGCTTTCTTT.

This chain uses TRBV5-1 with TRBJ1-1, with a tentative D call TRBD1 (6 bases). V shed 4 bases and J shed 3 bases, with 16 bases lying between them. The germline gives CDR1 SGHRS, CDR2 YFSETQ. The CDR3 runs 15 residues. The CDR3 spells CASSIGGGGDTEAFF. The CDR3 nucleotides read TGCGCCAGCAGCATAGGGGGTGGAGGGGACACTGAAGCTTTCTTT.

This clonotype was recorded a few times. The rearrangement links TRBV12-3 or TRBV12-4 to TRBJ2-2; 8 bases line up with TRBD2. V shed 5 bases, J shed 7 bases, and the junction held 9 bases outside the gene matches. This CDR3 has 15 amino acids. The CDR3: CASSVSPGGGGELFF. The CDR3 DNA reads TGTGCCAGCAGTGTCTCGCCGGGGGGGGGCGGGGAGCTGTTTTTT.

The V and J genes are TRBV20-1 and TRBJ1-5, with TRBD1 matching 9 bases. CDR1 and CDR2 from the germline V gene are DFQATT and SNEGSKA (reference sequence). Losses at the gene ends were 6 bases for V and 4 bases for J; bases not matched to a gene: 7. This CDR3 has 14 amino acids. CDR3 in DNA: TGCAGTGCCCGGACAGGGGCCATGAATCAGCCCCAGCATTTT. Its protein product is CSARTGAMNQPQHF.

This rearrangement joins TRBV12-3 or TRBV12-4 to TRBJ1-2, with a tentative D call TRBD1 (5 bases). V gave up 0 bases and J gave up 4 bases, with 15 bases separating them. CDR3 length: 16 amino acids. The CDR3 coding sequence is TGTGCCAGCAGTTTAGCCAATCAGGACACCCGCTATGGCTACACCTTC. Its protein is CASSLANQDTRYGYTF.

The V call is TRBV12-3 or TRBV12-4, the J call TRBJ2-1; no clear D. V was pared by 8 bases and J by 3 bases, with 20 bases between. There are 16 residues in the CDR3. CDR3 DNA: TGTGCCAGCCGTCTCCCCCCCACAGAGTTCTACAATGAGCAGTTCTTC. This codes for CASRLPPTEFYNEQFF.